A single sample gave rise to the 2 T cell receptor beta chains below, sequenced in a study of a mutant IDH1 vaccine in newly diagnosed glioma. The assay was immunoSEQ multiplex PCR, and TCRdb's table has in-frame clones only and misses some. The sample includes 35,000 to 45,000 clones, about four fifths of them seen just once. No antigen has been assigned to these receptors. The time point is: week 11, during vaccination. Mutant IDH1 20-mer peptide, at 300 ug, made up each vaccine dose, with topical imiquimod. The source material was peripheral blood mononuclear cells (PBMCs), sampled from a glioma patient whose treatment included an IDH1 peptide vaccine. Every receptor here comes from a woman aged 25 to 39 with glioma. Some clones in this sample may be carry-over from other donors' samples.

The CDR3 sequence: CASSSPAVGEKLFF. DNA for the CDR3: TGTGCCAGCTCTTCCCCCGCCGTGGGGGAAAAACTGTTTTTT. This sequence joins TRBV19 and TRBJ1-4, with D unclear. Germline CDR1 LNHDA, CDR2 SQIVND (reference sequence). The germline V and J ends were trimmed by 9 bases and 8 bases, with 19 bases remaining between them. This CDR3 spans 14 amino acids.

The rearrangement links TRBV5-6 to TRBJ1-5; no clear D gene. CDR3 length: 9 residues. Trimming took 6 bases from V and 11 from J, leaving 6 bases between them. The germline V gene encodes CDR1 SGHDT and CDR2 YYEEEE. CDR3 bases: TGTGCCAGCAAGAAGACCCAGCATTTT. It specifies CASKKTQHF.